This T cell receptor beta chain was sequenced during a study of cytomegalovirus exposure and HLA in healthy donors. Study results and limitations: Reportedly, a later analysis found an Asian-associated ancestry cluster had fewer N-insertions than the approximately 700-donor mean. A later analysis linked around 15,000 TCR beta sequences to HLA alleles at 0.05 false discovery rate. A later analysis, which compared TCR beta chains of equal frequency, found the HLA-associated ones more clonally expanded. A few chains tied to CMV proved CMV antigen-specific in vitro.

Germline assignment: CDR1 SGHNT and CDR2 YENEEA. V was trimmed by 0 bases and J by 5 bases, leaving 5 bases between them. The CDR3 is 13 residues long. PCR used 60 Vbeta primers and 13 Jbeta primers. Here immunoSEQ multiplex PCR was the method, and the copy in TCRdb shows in-frame clones only, minus some. This sample has fewer than 250,000 clones, with roughly four fifths found just once. A note on this clone: Its antigen remains unknown.

This clonotype was sampled from a woman between 50 and 59 years old in good health and CMV-seropositive. The sequenced sample consisted of PBMCs. The rearrangement links TRBV11-3 to TRBJ2-1; D is undetermined. This CDR3 reads CASSLDVNNEQFF. The CDR3 bases are TGTGCCAGCAGCTTAGATGTAAACAATGAGCAGTTCTTC.